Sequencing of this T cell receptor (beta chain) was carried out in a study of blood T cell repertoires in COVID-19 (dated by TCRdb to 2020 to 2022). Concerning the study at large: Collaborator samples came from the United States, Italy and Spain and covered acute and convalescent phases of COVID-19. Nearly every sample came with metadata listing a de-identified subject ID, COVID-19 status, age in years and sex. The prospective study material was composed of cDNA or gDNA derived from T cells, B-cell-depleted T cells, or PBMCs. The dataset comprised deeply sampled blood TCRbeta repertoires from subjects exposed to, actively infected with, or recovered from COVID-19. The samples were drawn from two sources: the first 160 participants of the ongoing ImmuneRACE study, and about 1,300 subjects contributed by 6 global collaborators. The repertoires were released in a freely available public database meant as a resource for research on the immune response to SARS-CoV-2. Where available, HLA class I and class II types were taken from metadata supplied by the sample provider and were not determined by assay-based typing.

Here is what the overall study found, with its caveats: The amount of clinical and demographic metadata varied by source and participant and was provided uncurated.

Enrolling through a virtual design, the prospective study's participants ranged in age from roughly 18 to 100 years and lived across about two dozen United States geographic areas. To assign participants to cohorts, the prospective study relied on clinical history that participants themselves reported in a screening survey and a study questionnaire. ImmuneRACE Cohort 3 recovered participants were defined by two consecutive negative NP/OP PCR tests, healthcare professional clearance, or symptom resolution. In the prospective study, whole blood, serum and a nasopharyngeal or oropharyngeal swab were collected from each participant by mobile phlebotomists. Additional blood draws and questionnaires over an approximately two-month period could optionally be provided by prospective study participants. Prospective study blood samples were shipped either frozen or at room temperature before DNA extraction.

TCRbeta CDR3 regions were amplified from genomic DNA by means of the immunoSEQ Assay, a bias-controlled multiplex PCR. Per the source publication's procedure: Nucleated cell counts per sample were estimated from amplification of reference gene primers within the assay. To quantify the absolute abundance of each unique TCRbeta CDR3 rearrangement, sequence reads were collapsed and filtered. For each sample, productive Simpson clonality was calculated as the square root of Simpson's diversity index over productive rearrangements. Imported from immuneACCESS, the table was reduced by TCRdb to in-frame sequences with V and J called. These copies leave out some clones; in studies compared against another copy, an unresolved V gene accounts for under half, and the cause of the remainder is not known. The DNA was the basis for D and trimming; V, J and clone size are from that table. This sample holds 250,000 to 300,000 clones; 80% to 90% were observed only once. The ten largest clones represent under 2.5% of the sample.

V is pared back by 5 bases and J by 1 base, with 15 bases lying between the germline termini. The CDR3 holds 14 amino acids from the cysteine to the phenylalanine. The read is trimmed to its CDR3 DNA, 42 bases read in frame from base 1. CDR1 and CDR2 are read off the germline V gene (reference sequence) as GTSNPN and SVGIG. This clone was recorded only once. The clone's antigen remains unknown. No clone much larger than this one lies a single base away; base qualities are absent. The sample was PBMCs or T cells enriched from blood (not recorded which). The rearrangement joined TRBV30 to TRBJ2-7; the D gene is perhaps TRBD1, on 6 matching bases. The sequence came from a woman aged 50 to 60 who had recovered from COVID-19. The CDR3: CAWAFGTNSYEQYF. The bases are TGTGCCTGGGCGTTCGGGACAAATTCCTACGAGCAGTACTTC.